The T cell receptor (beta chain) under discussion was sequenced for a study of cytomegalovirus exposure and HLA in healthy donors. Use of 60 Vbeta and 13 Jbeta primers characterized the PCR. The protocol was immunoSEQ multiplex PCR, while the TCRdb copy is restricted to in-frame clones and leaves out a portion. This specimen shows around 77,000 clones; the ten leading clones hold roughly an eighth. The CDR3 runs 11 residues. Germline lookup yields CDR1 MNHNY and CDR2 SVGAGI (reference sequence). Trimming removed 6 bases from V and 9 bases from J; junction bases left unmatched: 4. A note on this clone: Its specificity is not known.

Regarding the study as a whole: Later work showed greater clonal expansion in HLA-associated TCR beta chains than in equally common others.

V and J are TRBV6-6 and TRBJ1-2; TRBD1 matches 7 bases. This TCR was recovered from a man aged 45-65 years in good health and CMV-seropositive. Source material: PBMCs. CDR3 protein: CASRDRDRYTF. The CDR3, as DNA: TGTGCCAGCAGAGACAGGGACCGCTACACCTTC.